The rows below give T cell receptor beta chains drawn from one sample of a study of blood T cell repertoires in COVID-19. Assay: immunoSEQ multiplex PCR; the TCRdb copy retains only in-frame clones and omits some. The sample carries tens of thousands of clones, roughly 85% recorded once. Sequencing was done on a sample of peripheral blood. These receptors were obtained from a woman aged 55-69 years with acute or convalescent COVID-19. Both conserved end residues are part of each CDR3. D genes are given only for firm matches. Size is omitted from some rows. Given values are once, few, many or a class for expanded clones.

j_call v_call d_call clone_size cdr3_nt cdr3_aa
TRBJ2-5 TRBV19 - - TGTGCCAGTAGTAACCTACAGGGCCGCCAAGAGACCCAGTACTTC CASSNLQGRQETQYF
TRBJ1-5 TRBV18 - - TGTGCCAGCTCTGCTCTACCGGGAGACCTATATAGCAATCAGCCCCAGCATTTT CASSALPGDLYSNQPQHF
TRBJ1-1 TRBV6-5 - - TGTGCCAGCCGGATCTTCGTGGAGTCCCACACTGAAGCTTTCTTT CASRIFVESHTEAFF
TRBJ2-5 TRBV2 - - TGTGCCAGCAGTGATCAACAGTTACAAGAGACCCAGTACTTC CASSDQQLQETQYF
TRBJ1-3 TRBV15 - - TGTGCCACCAGCCAAGCGCGCGGAAACACCATATATTTT CATSQARGNTIYF
TRBJ1-2 TRBV4-1 - - TGCGCCAGCAGCCAAGAAGTTGAGACAGGTTTCTATGGCTACACCTTC CASSQEVETGFYGYTF
TRBJ1-2 TRBV5-8 TRBD1 - TGTGCCAGCAGCTTTTCCGGGACAGTAAAAACCTTC CASSFSGTVKTF
TRBJ1-6 TRBV2 TRBD1 - TGTGCCAGCAGTAAGGGACAGGATAGCTCCTATAATTCACCCCTCCACTTT CASSKGQDSSYNSPLHF
TRBJ2-7 TRBV2 TRBD1 - TGTGCCAGCAAAACGGGACAGGGTATAGCCGAGCAGTACTTC CASKTGQGIAEQYF
TRBJ1-5 TRBV6-5 - - TGTGCCAGCGGTACGGTCAGGCAGGACAATCAGCCCCAGCATTTT CASGTVRQDNQPQHF
TRBJ1-5 TRBV10-3 - - TGTGCCATCAGTGCCTCGACGCGGCAGCCCCAGCATTTT CAISASTRQPQHF
TRBJ1-3 TRBV9 - - TGTGCCAGCAGCTACACGCGGGGAAACACCATATATTTT CASSYTRGNTIYF
TRBJ1-6 TRBV6-2/TRBV6-3 TRBD1 - TGTGCCAGCAGTTCCTTAGTCGGGACAGGTTCTTCACCCCTCCACTTT CASSSLVGTGSSPLHF
TRBJ1-4 TRBV18 - - TGTGCCAGCTCACCAAATAGTGACTCGTCAACTAATGAAAAACTGTTTTTT CASSPNSDSSTNEKLFF
TRBJ2-3 TRBV11-3 - - TGTGCCAGTCCCGGGACACAGGACCTCTCGGGCACAGATACGCAGTATTTT CASPGTQDLSGTDTQYF
TRBJ2-1 TRBV24-1 TRBD1 once TGTGCCACCAGTGATAGACAGGGGTTTCGCAATGAGCAGTTCTTC CATSDRQGFRNEQFF
TRBJ2-7 TRBV11-2 TRBD2 - TGTGCCAGCGCTGTACTAGCGGGAGGAAGCTCCTACGAGCAGTACTTC CASAVLAGGSSYEQYF
TRBJ2-2 TRBV6-6 TRBD2 - TGTGCCAGCAGTTACCCGACTAGCGGAAACACCGGGGAGCTGTTTTTT CASSYPTSGNTGELFF
TRBJ2-5 TRBV19 TRBD1 - TGTGCCAGTGGACAGGGGTTGAAGGGGCCAGAGACCCAGTACTTC CASGQGLKGPETQYF
TRBJ1-2 TRBV3-1/TRBV3-2 - - TGTGCCAGCAGCCCTATATGGAGGCGCCCTAATTTCCGGGGGGCTAACTATGGCTACACCTTC CASSPIWRRPNFRGANYGYTF
TRBJ2-5 TRBV28 TRBD2 - TGTGCCAGCAGGCGGCTAGCGGGGGGACAAGAGACCCAGTACTTC CASRRLAGGQETQYF
TRBJ1-6 TRBV10-1 TRBD1 - TGCGCCAGCAGTCCCGGACAGGGTGGGCCTTCACCCCTCCACTTT CASSPGQGGPSPLHF
TRBJ2-7 TRBV5-4 TRBD1 - TGTGCCAGCAGCTCAGGGGGCCTCTCCTACGAGCAGTACTTC CASSSGGLSYEQYF
TRBJ2-7 TRBV6-5 TRBD1 - TGTGCCAGCAGCCGGGACAGGGGTGTGTACGAGCAGTACTTC CASSRDRGVYEQYF
TRBJ2-3 TRBV5-5 TRBD2 once TGTGCCAGCAGCTTGTGGGGCGGGAGCAGCACAGATACGCAGTATTTT CASSLWGGSSTDTQYF
TRBJ2-1 TRBV28 TRBD2 - TGTGCCAGCAGTTTACCCACCGGGACTAGCGGGAGGATGTTCAATGAGCAGTTCTTC CASSLPTGTSGRMFNEQFF
TRBJ2-7 TRBV6-5 TRBD1 - TGTGCCAGCAGGATGGACAGGACGTCCTACGAGCAGTACTTC CASRMDRTSYEQYF
TRBJ1-6 TRBV10-3 - - TGTGCCATCAGTGGGAAGCCAGGGGATGGGTATTCACCCCTCCACTTT CAISGKPGDGYSPLHF
TRBJ1-4 TRBV11-2 - - TGTGCCAGCAGCTTTGGAGTAGGACAGAATGAAAAACTGTTTTTT CASSFGVGQNEKLFF
TRBJ2-7 TRBV6-1 - - TGTGCCAGCAGTGATGTATCAGGTTGGTCCTACGAGCAGTACTTC CASSDVSGWSYEQYF